Listed below are T cell receptor beta chains from one sample, sequenced in a study of OX40 agonist ivuxolimab in advanced cancers. Sequencing used immunoSEQ multiplex PCR; TCRdb keeps in-frame clones, though not all of them. The sample includes over 55,000 clones, 80% of them seen just once. The source material was CD4+ or CD8+ T cells sorted from blood, sampled in a trial of the OX40 agonist ivuxolimab. The receptor set was obtained from an adult with an advanced solid tumor such as melanoma, head and neck, liver or kidney cancer. Each CDR3 is given with its conserved first and last residue. Each record gives: V gene, CDR3 length, J gene, clone size, D gene, CDR3 protein, CDR3 DNA. D genes are given only for firm matches. For some rows the clone size is stated as once, few or many, or as a class when expanded; others skip it.

TRBV27,14,TRBJ2-7,-,-,CASRMGMWSYEQYF,TGTGCCAGCAGAATGGGCATGTGGTCCTACGAGCAGTACTTC
TRBV28,13,TRBJ2-5,-,-,CASSLRGQETQYF,TGTGCCAGCAGTTTGAGGGGGCAAGAGACCCAGTACTTC
TRBV23-1,17,TRBJ2-7,-,TRBD2,CASSFGAGAKRAYEQYF,TGCGCCAGCAGTTTCGGGGCGGGAGCTAAGAGGGCCTACGAGCAGTACTTC
TRBV7-2,15,TRBJ2-3,-,-,CASSRDRSWGDTQYF,TGTGCCAGCAGCCGCGACCGCAGTTGGGGAGATACGCAGTATTTT
TRBV7-8,13,TRBJ1-5,-,-,CASSPDTHQPQHF,TGTGCCAGCAGCCCGGACACTCATCAGCCCCAGCATTTT
TRBV7-8,14,TRBJ2-7,-,-,CASSLVSVSYEQYF,TGTGCCAGCAGCTTAGTAAGCGTCTCCTACGAGCAGTACTTC
TRBV7-2,13,TRBJ2-7,-,TRBD1,CASSPDRDYEQYF,TGTGCCAGCAGCCCCGACAGGGACTACGAGCAGTACTTC
TRBV6-5,15,TRBJ2-3,-,TRBD2,CASSVSGGAGDTQYF,TGTGCCAGCAGTGTGAGCGGGGGGGCCGGAGATACGCAGTATTTT
TRBV5-6,15,TRBJ2-3,once,TRBD2,CASSGAGGPLDTQYF,TGTGCCAGCAGCGGAGCGGGGGGGCCGTTGGATACGCAGTATTTT
TRBV18,13,TRBJ1-5,few,-,CASSPSADQPQHF,TGTGCCAGCTCACCGAGTGCGGATCAGCCCCAGCATTTT
TRBV4-1,15,TRBJ2-7,-,TRBD2,CASSQDSGGAYEQYF,TGCGCCAGCAGCCAAGATTCGGGGGGGGCCTACGAGCAGTACTTC
TRBV7-3,13,TRBJ2-1,-,-,CASSLTVSDEQFF,TGTGCCAGCAGCTTAACCGTTTCGGATGAGCAGTTCTTC
TRBV15,13,TRBJ2-1,-,-,CATSRDLGDEQFF,TGTGCCACCAGCAGAGACTTGGGAGATGAGCAGTTCTTC
TRBV5-4,15,TRBJ2-3,-,-,CASSLNRPAGDTQYF,TGTGCCAGCAGCTTGAACCGACCCGCTGGAGATACGCAGTATTTT
TRBV2,14,TRBJ2-7,-,TRBD2,CASSRGASGRELYF,TGTGCCAGCAGTCGTGGGGCTAGCGGGAGGGAACTGTACTTC
TRBV2,11,TRBJ2-1,once,-,CASTPYNEQFF,TGTGCCAGCACCCCCTACAATGAGCAGTTCTTC
TRBV28,15,TRBJ2-7,once,-,CASSFPLSYSYEQYF,TGTGCCAGCAGTTTCCCCTTATCCTACTCCTACGAGCAGTACTTC
TRBV11-2,15,TRBJ2-3,-,-,CASSLDYGSTDTQYF,TGTGCCAGCAGCTTAGACTATGGGAGCACAGATACGCAGTATTTT
TRBV2,12,TRBJ1-2,few,-,CASSVGPWDYTF,TGTGCCAGCAGTGTCGGCCCGTGGGACTACACCTTC
TRBV19,13,TRBJ2-3,-,TRBD1,CASGTGLTDTQYF,TGTGCCAGCGGGACAGGGTTAACAGATACGCAGTATTTT
TRBV29-1,16,TRBJ2-6,-,TRBD1,CSATGTGGGGANVLTF,TGCAGCGCAACCGGGACAGGGGGAGGTGGGGCCAACGTCCTGACTTTC
TRBV9,15,TRBJ2-1,-,-,CASSVDGGTYNEQFF,TGTGCCAGCAGCGTAGATGGGGGTACCTACAATGAGCAGTTCTTC
TRBV7-3,15,TRBJ2-5,-,TRBD2,CASSLIAGVQETQYF,TGTGCCAGCAGCTTAATAGCGGGAGTACAGGAGACCCAGTACTTC
TRBV7-9,12,TRBJ1-2,-,-,CASSLKNGGYTF,TGTGCCAGCAGCTTAAAGAATGGCGGCTACACCTTC
TRBV19,14,TRBJ1-1,-,TRBD1,CASTSDRGESEAFF,TGTGCCAGTACCTCGGACAGGGGGGAATCTGAAGCTTTCTTT
TRBV18,16,TRBJ1-3,-,TRBD1,CASSPLGTGNGNTIYF,TGTGCCAGCTCACCGCTCGGGACAGGGAATGGAAACACCATATATTTT
TRBV4-2,18,TRBJ2-7,few,TRBD2,CASSQDSVVLAASYEQYF,TGTGCCAGCAGCCAAGATTCGGTTGTACTAGCGGCCTCCTACGAGCAGTACTTC